One T cell receptor (beta chain) is described in this entry. As yet, its antigen is unknown. The sample carries other DNA sequences with the same CDR3. These data originate in a study of cytomegalovirus exposure and HLA in healthy donors. Points from the study as a whole: Apart from CMV serostatus, no immune exposure information was available.

A multiplex PCR was run with 60 Vbeta primers and 13 Jbeta primers. Original processing methods: Later analysis identified tens of millions of unique TCR beta chains, about 10 million shared. This table comes from immunoSEQ multiplex PCR, and its TCRdb copy is limited to in-frame clones, with some not included. D and trimming were read from the DNA, whereas the V and J calls and clone size are those reported in that table. The sample has tens of thousands of clones; 70% to 80% are singletons. The CDR3 has 12 amino acids. Germline lookup yields CDR1 MNHEY and CDR2 SMNVEV (reference sequence). V was pared by 4 bases and J by 6 bases, with 1 base of the junction left unmatched.

The chain carries TRBV27 and TRBJ2-3, with 7 bases aligning to TRBD1. This TCR was sampled from a man aged 30 to 45 in good health and CMV-seronegative. The sequencing sample was made of PBMCs. In DNA form, the CDR3 reads TGTGCCAGCAGTTCACAGGGGGATACGCAGTATTTT. This gives the protein CASSSQGDTQYF.